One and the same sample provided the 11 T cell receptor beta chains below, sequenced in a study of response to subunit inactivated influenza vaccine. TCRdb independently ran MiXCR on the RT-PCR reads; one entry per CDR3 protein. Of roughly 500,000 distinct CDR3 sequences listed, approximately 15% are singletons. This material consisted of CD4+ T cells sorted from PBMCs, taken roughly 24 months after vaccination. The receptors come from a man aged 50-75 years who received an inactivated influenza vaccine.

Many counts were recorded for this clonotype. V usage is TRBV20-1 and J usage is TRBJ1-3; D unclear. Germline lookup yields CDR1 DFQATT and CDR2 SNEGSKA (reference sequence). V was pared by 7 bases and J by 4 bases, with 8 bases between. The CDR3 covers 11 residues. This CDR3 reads CSVNSGNTIYF. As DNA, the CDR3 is TGCAGTGTAAACTCAGGAAACACCATATATTTT.

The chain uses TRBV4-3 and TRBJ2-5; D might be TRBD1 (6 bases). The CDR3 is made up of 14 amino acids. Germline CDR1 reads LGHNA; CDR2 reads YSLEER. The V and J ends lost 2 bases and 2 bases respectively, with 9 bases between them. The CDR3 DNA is TGCGCCAGCAGCCAACAGGGGCTACAAGAGACCCAGTACTTC. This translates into CASSQQGLQETQYF.

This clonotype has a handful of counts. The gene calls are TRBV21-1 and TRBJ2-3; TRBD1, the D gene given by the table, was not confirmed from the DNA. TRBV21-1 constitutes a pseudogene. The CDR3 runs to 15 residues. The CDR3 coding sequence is TGTGCCAGCAGCAAATTACAGGGCTACACAGATACGCAGTATTTT. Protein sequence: CASSKLQGYTDTQYF.

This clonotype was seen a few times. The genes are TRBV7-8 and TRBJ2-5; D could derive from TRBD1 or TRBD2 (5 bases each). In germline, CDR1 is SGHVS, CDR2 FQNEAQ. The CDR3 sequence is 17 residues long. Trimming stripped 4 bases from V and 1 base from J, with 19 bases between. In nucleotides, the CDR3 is TGTGCCAGCAGCTACCAAATCCCGGGGCTATTCCAAGAGACCCAGTACTTC. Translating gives CASSYQIPGLFQETQYF.

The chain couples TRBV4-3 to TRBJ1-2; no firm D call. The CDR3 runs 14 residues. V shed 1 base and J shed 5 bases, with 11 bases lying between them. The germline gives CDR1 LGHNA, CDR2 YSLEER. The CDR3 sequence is CASSQVLSSYGYTF. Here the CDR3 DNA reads TGCGCCAGCAGCCAAGTCTTATCGTCGTATGGCTACACCTTC.

CDR3 coding DNA: TGCGCCAGCAGCCAGGAGCGGGGACGACTCTACGAGCAGTACTTC. Its protein product is CASSQERGRLYEQYF. The V and J genes are TRBV4-3 and TRBJ2-7, with 7 bases lining up with TRBD2. J was trimmed by 3 bases and V by 3 bases; bases with no gene match: 8. Germline CDR1 reads LGHNA; CDR2 reads YSLEER. The CDR3 is made up of 15 amino acids.

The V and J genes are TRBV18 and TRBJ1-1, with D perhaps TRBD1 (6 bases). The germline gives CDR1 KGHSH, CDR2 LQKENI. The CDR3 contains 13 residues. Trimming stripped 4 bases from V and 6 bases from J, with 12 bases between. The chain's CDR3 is CASSQRQVPEAFF. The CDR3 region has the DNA TGTGCCAGCTCACAGAGACAGGTCCCTGAAGCTTTCTTT.

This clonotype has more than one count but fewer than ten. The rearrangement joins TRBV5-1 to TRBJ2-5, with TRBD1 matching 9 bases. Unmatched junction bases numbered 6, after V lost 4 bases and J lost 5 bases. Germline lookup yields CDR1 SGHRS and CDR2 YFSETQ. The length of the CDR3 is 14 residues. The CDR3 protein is CASSPGTGLETQYF. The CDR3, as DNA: TGCGCCAGCAGCCCCGGGACAGGGTTGGAGACCCAGTACTTC.

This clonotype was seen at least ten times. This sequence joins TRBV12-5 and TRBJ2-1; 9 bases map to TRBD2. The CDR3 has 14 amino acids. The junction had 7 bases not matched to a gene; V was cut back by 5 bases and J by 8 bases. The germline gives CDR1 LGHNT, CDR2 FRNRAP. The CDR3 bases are TGTGCTAGTGGTGGTAATAGCGGGAGCGATGAGCAGTTCTTC. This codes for CASGGNSGSDEQFF. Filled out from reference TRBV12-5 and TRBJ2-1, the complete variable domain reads DARVTQTPRHKVTEMGQEVTMRCQPILGHNTVFWYRQTMMQGLELLAYFRNRAPLDDSGMPKDRFSAEMPDATLATLKIQPSEPRDSAVYFCASGGNSGSDEQFFGPGTRLTVL.

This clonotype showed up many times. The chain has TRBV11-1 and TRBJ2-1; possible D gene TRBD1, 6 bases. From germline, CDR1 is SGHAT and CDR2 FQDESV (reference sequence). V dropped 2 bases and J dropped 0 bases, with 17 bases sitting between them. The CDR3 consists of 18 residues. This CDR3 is CASSLSRPDRSSYNEQFF. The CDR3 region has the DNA TGTGCCAGCAGCTTATCCCGGCCCGACAGGAGCTCCTACAATGAGCAGTTCTTC.

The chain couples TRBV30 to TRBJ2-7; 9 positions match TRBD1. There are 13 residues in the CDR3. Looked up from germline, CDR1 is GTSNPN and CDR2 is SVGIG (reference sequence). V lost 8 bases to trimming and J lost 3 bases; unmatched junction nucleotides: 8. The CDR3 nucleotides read TGTGCCGGGGACAGGGTCTGGGGCTACGAGCAGTACTTC. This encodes CAGDRVWGYEQYF.